This T cell receptor beta chain originates from a study of blood T cell repertoires in COVID-19. Across the whole study: Collection of acute and convalescent COVID-19 samples took place in the United States, Italy and Spain. PBMCs, B-cell-depleted T cells, or T cells provided the cDNA or gDNA that made up the material.

The authors' processing: Nucleated cell number was recorded as an estimate derived from reference gene primer amplification. Assay used: immunoSEQ multiplex PCR; TCRdb lists only in-frame clones, some missing. Clone size and the V and J calls come from that table; the DNA yielded D and trimming. The sample consists of 95,000 to 120,000 clones, 60% to 85% of them appearing once. This clone was found a few times. Germline V gene data show CDR1 as SQVTM and CDR2 as ANQGSEA. CDR3 length: 12 residues. The V end was cut by 4 bases, the J end by 4 bases, with 9 bases between. The chain employs TRBV29-1 and TRBJ2-3; TRBD2 might be the D (5 bases). The sequencing input was peripheral blood. The sequence was collected from a woman between 40 and 50 years old with acute or convalescent COVID-19. Here the CDR3 reads CSVASEADTQYF. DNA of the CDR3: TGCAGCGTTGCCTCGGAGGCAGATACGCAGTATTTT.